These T cell receptor beta chains were read from a single sample in a study of T-cell memory formation after mild COVID-19. TCRdb reanalysed the 5' RACE reads using MiXCR and keeps one entry per CDR3 protein. The sample holds about 340,000 distinct CDR3 sequences, under 15% seen once. The sample taken for sequencing was PBMCs or a T cell subset sorted from them (not recorded which). Source of these receptors: a man aged 18 to 29 who had mild COVID-19 (a few samples of this study predate the infection). Cell type and time point are not known. Both conserved end residues are part of each CDR3. The order of the fields is J gene, D gene, clone size, V gene, CDR3 DNA, CDR3 protein. The D gene is left open where the match is weak. Clone size is given for some rows only: seen once, a few or many times, or a class if the clone is expanded.

>TRBJ1-2|.|.|TRBV27
TGTGCCAGCAGTTCGATGGGGCTCTATGGCTACACCTTC
CASSSMGLYGYTF
>TRBJ2-5|.|few|TRBV11-3
TGTGCCAGCAGCCAAGGAGTAGGGGGAGCCCAAGAGACCCAGTACTTC
CASSQGVGGAQETQYF
>TRBJ2-3|.|.|TRBV11-1
TGTGCCAGCAGCTTTCCAGGGAAATCAGATACGCAGTATTTT
CASSFPGKSDTQYF
>TRBJ2-2|.|few|TRBV6-1
TGTGCCAGCAGCCTAGAGTCGGCCGGGGAGCTGTTTTTT
CASSLESAGELFF
>TRBJ2-3|TRBD1|.|TRBV11-2
TGTGCCAGCAGTCACGGACAGGGGGCTGTGACAGATACGCAGTATTTT
CASSHGQGAVTDTQYF
>TRBJ2-3|.|few|TRBV7-9
TGTGCCAGCAGCCTGGGCGACGGGGGGCGGAGCACAGATACGCAGTATTTT
CASSLGDGGRSTDTQYF
>TRBJ2-2|TRBD1|.|TRBV15
TGTGCCACCAGCGTATCCGGGACAGGGAGGTCCGGGGAGCTGTTTTTT
CATSVSGTGRSGELFF
>TRBJ2-1|TRBD2|many|TRBV5-1
TGCGCCAGCAGGGACGGGACTAGCGGCCTCAATGAGCAGTTCTTC
CASRDGTSGLNEQFF
>TRBJ1-2|.|few|TRBV7-3
TGTGCCAGCAGCTCCATGGGGGGTTATGGCTACACCTTC
CASSSMGGYGYTF
>TRBJ2-7|TRBD2|many|TRBV5-1
TGCGCCAGCAGCTTACCGCTGGTGGGAGGGCTGGACGAGCAGTACTTC
CASSLPLVGGLDEQYF
>TRBJ2-7|TRBD1|few|TRBV6-5
TGTGCCAGCAGTTATGGGGACAGAACCTACGAGCAGTACTTC
CASSYGDRTYEQYF
>TRBJ2-2|.|.|TRBV4-1
TGCGCCAGCAGCCAAGTGTCGATGGGGACCGGGGAGCTGTTTTTT
CASSQVSMGTGELFF
>TRBJ1-2|TRBD1|few|TRBV4-1
TGCGCCAGCAGGCCCATCTACAGGGGGCGAGCTAACTATGGCTACACCTTC
CASRPIYRGRANYGYTF
>TRBJ2-3|.|.|TRBV24-1
TGTGCCACCAGTGATTTGGGACCTACGCAGTATTTT
CATSDLGPTQYF
>TRBJ2-7|.|few|TRBV6-2/TRBV6-3
TGTGCCAGCAATAAACAGGGAGTGGGCGAGCAGTACTTC
CASNKQGVGEQYF
>TRBJ2-2|.|.|TRBV25-1
TGTGCCAGCAGTCGCCGCAACACCGGGGAGCTGTTTTTT
CASSRRNTGELFF
>TRBJ2-7|TRBD2|few|TRBV12-3/TRBV12-4
TGTGCCAGCAGTCCTAGCGGGGAGGGCGAGCAGTACTTC
CASSPSGEGEQYF
>TRBJ1-1|TRBD1|many|TRBV3-1
TGTGCCAGCAGCCAAACAGGGGGCCGTACTGAAGCTTTCTTT
CASSQTGGRTEAFF
>TRBJ2-3|.|.|TRBV9
TGTGCCAGCAGCGATGGGGACGGCACAGATACGCAGTATTTT
CASSDGDGTDTQYF
>TRBJ2-3|.|few|TRBV7-3
TGTGCCAGCAGCTTATCTCCAGGGATGGCAGATACGCAGTATTTT
CASSLSPGMADTQYF
>TRBJ2-1|TRBD1|.|TRBV10-1
TGCGCCAGCAGTAATGGACAGGGGGACAATGAGCAGTTCTTC
CASSNGQGDNEQFF
>TRBJ2-1|.|.|TRBV11-3
TGTGCCAGCAGCTTACTGGGTCGGAATGAGCAGTTCTTC
CASSLLGRNEQFF
>TRBJ2-7|.|few|TRBV7-9
TGTGCCAGCAGCACCGGGACCTCCTACGAGCAGTACTTC
CASSTGTSYEQYF
>TRBJ2-3|TRBD1|.|TRBV4-1
TGCGCCAGCAGCCAAAGGACAGGGGCTAGCACAGATACGCAGTATTTT
CASSQRTGASTDTQYF
>TRBJ2-3|.|many|TRBV18
TGTGCCAGCAGCCCTTCTAGCACAGATACGCAGTATTTT
CASSPSSTDTQYF
>TRBJ2-3|TRBD2|few|TRBV12-3/TRBV12-4
TGTGCCAGCAGCTACACCGGGACTAGCGGGGGGGCAGATACGCAGTATTTT
CASSYTGTSGGADTQYF
>TRBJ1-5|TRBD1|.|TRBV7-2
TGTGCCAGCAGCATCCGGACAGGGAGGCTCATTCAGCCCCAGCATTTT
CASSIRTGRLIQPQHF
>TRBJ2-7|TRBD1|many|TRBV5-5
TGTGCCAGCAGCTTGGGGACAGGGGATGAGCAGTACTTC
CASSLGTGDEQYF
>TRBJ2-3|.|.|TRBV7-3
TGTGCCAGCTCAACCGGGCATTACACAGATACGCAGTATTTT
CASSTGHYTDTQYF
>TRBJ2-1|.|.|TRBV7-6
TGTGCCAGCAGCCCAGCTCTAGGATCCTACAATGAGCAGTTCTTC
CASSPALGSYNEQFF
>TRBJ2-2|TRBD1|many|TRBV4-1
TGCGCCAGCAGCCGCTACCGGACAGGGGACGGGGAGCTGTTTTTT
CASSRYRTGDGELFF
>TRBJ1-1|.|.|TRBV6-4
TGTGCCAGCAGTGACAAGGAGAACACTGAAGCTTTCTTT
CASSDKENTEAFF
>TRBJ2-2|TRBD1|few|TRBV5-1
TGCGCCAGCACCTCCGGGACAGGGGAGTACACCGGGGAGCTGTTTTTT
CASTSGTGEYTGELFF
>TRBJ1-3|.|few|TRBV6-6
TGTGCCAGCAGTTACCGGGCAGGAGGCTCTGGAAACACCATATATTTT
CASSYRAGGSGNTIYF
>TRBJ2-3|TRBD1|.|TRBV4-3
TGCGCCAGCAGCCCTCGGGACAGGAGGGGCCCAGATACGCAGTATTTT
CASSPRDRRGPDTQYF
>TRBJ2-3|.|.|TRBV3-1
TGTGCCAGCAGCCAAGATCTAATAAGTCCGGGAAGAATGACAGATACGCAGTATTTT
CASSQDLISPGRMTDTQYF
>TRBJ1-5|.|.|TRBV5-6
TGTGCCAGCAGCTTGGACGGAGGGGCCCAGCATTTT
CASSLDGGAQHF